This entry concerns a single T cell receptor beta chain. This sample was taken from a study of blood T cell repertoires in COVID-19. Study overall: Collection of acute and convalescent COVID-19 samples took place in the United States, Italy and Spain. PBMCs, B-cell-depleted T cells, or T cells were the source of the cDNA or gDNA that made up the material.

How the authors handled the data: Amplified reference gene primers provided the basis for estimating nucleated cell counts. The method was immunoSEQ multiplex PCR; TCRdb's version includes in-frame clones alone and lacks a portion of them. V, J and clone size are taken as reported in that table, and D and trimming were inferred from the DNA itself. Here the sample spans roughly 180,000 clones, approximately 85% being singletons. Germline V gene data show CDR1 as MNHEY and CDR2 as SVGAGI. V was pared by 0 bases and J by 7 bases, with 13 bases between. The CDR3 runs to 16 residues. Material for sequencing was peripheral blood. The V gene is TRBV6-5, the J gene TRBJ1-6, with D unclear. The source is a man between 60 and 70 years old who had recovered from COVID-19. The CDR3 sequence is CASSYSAPVINSPLHF. CDR3 bases: TGTGCCAGCAGTTACTCAGCTCCTGTGATAAATTCACCCCTCCACTTT.